The 20 T cell receptor beta chains below come from one sample, sequenced in a study of cytomegalovirus exposure and HLA in healthy donors. Both 60 Vbeta primers and 13 Jbeta primers went into the PCR. TCRdb's copy holds only in-frame clones and misses some; the assay was immunoSEQ multiplex PCR. The sample lists over 150,000 clones, about four fifths occurring once. What was sequenced was PBMCs. The receptor set was obtained from a man aged 25 to 40 in good health and CMV-seropositive.

The J gene is TRBJ2-2, the V gene TRBV7-8; 8 bases align to TRBD1. V lost 4 bases and J lost 0; bases outside the gene matches: 4. There are 16 residues in the CDR3. Germline V gene sequence: CDR1 SGHVS, CDR2 FQNEAQ. In DNA form, the CDR3 reads TGTGCCAGCAGCTCTACGGACAGGGCGAACACCGGGGAGCTGTTTTTT. Its translation is CASSSTDRANTGELFF.

V is TRBV7-2 and J is TRBJ2-5; 7 bases agree with TRBD1. The CDR3 is 16 amino acids. Germline CDR1 reads SGHTA; CDR2 reads FQGNSA. The junction had 10 bases not matched to a gene; V was cut back by 4 bases and J by 2 bases. The CDR3 DNA sequence: TGTGCCAGCAGCTCCAGTAGGGCCAGGGGGCAAGAGACCCAGTACTTC. Its translation is CASSSSRARGQETQYF.

Of note for this clone: A read error may produce the germline difference seen at one junction end. The V call is TRBV6-1, the J call TRBJ2-7, with D unclear. CDR3 size: 13 residues. Per the germline V gene, CDR1 is MNHNS and CDR2 is SASEGT. The CDR3 here is CASSVPVSNEQYF. The DNA for the CDR3 is TGTGCCAGCAGTGTCCCGGTCTCCAACGAGCAGTACTTC.

CDR3 protein: CASSLWEEGADTQYF. The CDR3 nucleotides are TGTGCCAGCAGCTTGTGGGAAGAAGGGGCAGATACGCAGTATTTT. The rearrangement joins TRBV5-8 to TRBJ2-3; possible D gene TRBD1, 5 bases. This CDR3 has 15 residues. Germline V CDR1 and CDR2: SGHTS, YDEGEE. Trimming took off 1 base at V and 4 bases at J, with 13 bases between the two ends. The complete variable domain, with remaining parts taken from reference TRBV5-8 and TRBJ2-3, reads EAGVTQSPTHLIKTRGQQATLRCSPISGHTSVYWYQQALGLGLQFLLWYDEGEERNRGNFPPRFSGRQFPNYSSELNVNALELEDSALYLCASSLWEEGADTQYFGPGTRLTVL.

V is TRBV27 and J is TRBJ2-1; D is perhaps TRBD2 (6 bases). CDR3 length: 15 amino acids. Germline V gene data show CDR1 as MNHEY and CDR2 as SMNVEV (reference sequence). V lost 2 bases to trimming and J lost 3 bases, with 11 bases between them. CDR3 coding DNA: TGTGCCAGCAGTTTAAAGGCTAGCGACTACAATGAGCAGTTCTTC. Its translation: CASSLKASDYNEQFF.

This chain joins TRBV19 and TRBJ2-5; 10 nucleotides line up with TRBD1. After removal of 5 bases from V and 4 bases from J, the junction contained 4 bases not matched to a gene. The CDR3 extends over 14 amino acids. Germline V CDR1 and CDR2: LNHDA, SQIVND (reference sequence). CDR3 DNA sequence: TGTGCCAGTAGTGACAGGGGGCGAGGAGAGACCCAGTACTTC. Translation: CASSDRGRGETQYF.

This chain's CDR3 is CASNRGGEKLFF. CDR3 nucleotides: TGTGCCAGCAATAGGGGCGGTGAAAAACTGTTTTTT. V gene TRBV28 combines with J gene TRBJ1-4; the D gene is possibly TRBD1 (5 bases). Trimming removed 7 bases from V and 7 bases from J, with 10 bases in between. CDR1 is MDHEN and CDR2 is SYDVKM in the germline V gene. The CDR3 length is 12 residues. Full variable domain (missing parts from reference TRBV28 and TRBJ1-4): DVKVTQSSRYLVKRTGEKVFLECVQDMDHENMFWYRQDPGLGLRLIYFSYDVKMKEKGDIPEGYSVSREKKERFSLILESASTNQTSMYLCASNRGGEKLFFGSGTQLSVL.

This clone has only one observation. The rearrangement links TRBV4-1 to TRBJ2-7; the match to TRBD1 covers 7 bases. This CDR3 comprises 14 residues. V gave up 3 bases and J gave up 0 bases; unmatched junction bases: 2. Germline assignment: CDR1 MGHRA and CDR2 YSYEKL. CDR3 nucleotide sequence: TGCGCCAGCAGCCAGGGACAGAGCTCCTACGAGCAGTACTTC. It yields the protein CASSQGQSSYEQYF.

The chain links TRBV4-1 to TRBJ2-5, with TRBD1 identical over 7 bases. The DNA end is more similar to TRBJ2-7, so the J call may be wrong. The germline gives CDR1 MGHRA, CDR2 YSYEKL. This CDR3 has 16 residues. The CDR3 bases are TGCGCCAGCAGCCAAGATGTGACAGGGAAAACCTACGAGCAGTACTTC. This codes for CASSQDVTGKTYEQYF.

This clone appeared a single time. The J gene is TRBJ2-1, the V gene TRBV27; 8 bases match TRBD2. Germline loops: CDR1 MNHEY, CDR2 SMNVEV (reference sequence). This CDR3 region has 17 residues. Trimming cost V 6 bases and J 4 bases; bases outside gene matches: 14. The CDR3 here is CASRKSQALAEYNEQFF. The CDR3 DNA is TGTGCCAGCAGAAAATCTCAGGCACTAGCGGAATACAATGAGCAGTTCTTC.

This clone was found many times. The J gene is TRBJ2-7, the V gene TRBV6-8, with TRBD1 matching 7 bases. CDR3 length equals 13 residues. Germline V lookup: CDR1 MNHGY, CDR2 SAAAGT. V was pared by 5 bases and J by 3 bases, with 4 bases of the junction left unmatched. CDR3 region: CASSLQGHYEQYF. The CDR3 DNA reads TGTGCCAGCAGTCTACAGGGGCACTACGAGCAGTACTTC.

This clone was detected a few times. V usage is TRBV23-1 and J usage is TRBJ1-2; D is perhaps TRBD1 (6 bases). TRBV23-1 qualifies as an ORF whose function is uncertain. This CDR3 has 15 amino acids. Deletions cut 6 bases from V and 1 base from J, with 15 bases between. CDR3 nucleotides: TGCGCCAGCAGAAGGCGGGGGGCGGTTAACTATGGCTACACCTTC. It is translated as CASRRRGAVNYGYTF.

This CDR3 reads CATSRESNRETQYF. CDR3 nucleotide sequence: TGTGCCACCAGCAGAGAGTCGAACAGGGAGACCCAGTACTTC. The chain recombines TRBV15 with TRBJ2-5; weak D call: TRBD1 (5 bases). Germline lookup yields CDR1 LNHNV and CDR2 YYDKDF (reference sequence). Trimming pared 0 bases from V and 5 bases from J, leaving 10 bases between. The CDR3 consists of 14 residues.

The rearrangement joins TRBV9 to TRBJ2-3; no clear D. V was clipped by 3 bases and J by 4 bases, with 3 bases between them. This CDR3 is built from 11 residues. Germline CDR1 is SGDLS and CDR2 is YYNGEE. This chain's CDR3 is CASSAADTQYF. The DNA for the CDR3 is TGTGCCAGCAGCGCGGCAGATACGCAGTATTTT.

This clone turned up a few times. CDR3 amino acids: CASSAGQAGSYEQYF. The DNA of the CDR3 is TGTGCCAGCAGCGCGGGACAGGCAGGCTCCTACGAGCAGTACTTC. The chain combines TRBV9 with TRBJ2-7, with 8 nucleotides matching TRBD1. With 3 bases clipped from V and 0 bases from J, the junction kept 5 bases outside the gene matches. There are 15 residues in the CDR3. Germline CDR1 reads SGDLS; CDR2 reads YYNGEE.

The rearrangement uses TRBV7-9 and TRBJ2-3; 9 bases agree with TRBD2. CDR3 length equals 16 residues. Trimming cost V 5 bases and J 4 bases; bases outside gene matches: 10. Germline CDR1 is SEHNR and CDR2 is FQNEAQ (reference sequence). DNA for the CDR3: TGTGCCAGCAGCGCCTTAGGCGGGAGGGTCGCAGATACGCAGTATTTT. It encodes CASSALGGRVADTQYF.

This clone came up once. V is TRBV6-1 and J is TRBJ1-2; unclear D gene. This CDR3 region has 13 residues. With 4 bases removed from V and 0 bases from J, the gap between germline ends came to 6 bases. The germline V gene encodes CDR1 MNHNS and CDR2 SASEGT. The CDR3 coding sequence is TGTGCCAGCAGTGGGCCCCCTAACTATGGCTACACCTTC. It specifies CASSGPPNYGYTF.

This clone was seen once. The chain recombines TRBV14 with TRBJ2-3; D call uncertain. CDR1 is SGHDN, CDR2 FVKESK, per germline. This CDR3 has 13 amino acids. The V gene lost 0 bases and the J gene lost 10 bases, with 11 bases spanning the gap. CDR3 sequence (DNA): TGTGCCAGCAGCCAAGAAGCGTTTGAGGCGCAGTATTTT. Translating it yields CASSQEAFEAQYF.

This clone was observed once. V and J are TRBV5-1 and TRBJ1-6, with D possibly TRBD1 on 5 matching bases. Looked up from germline, CDR1 is SGHRS and CDR2 is YFSETQ. The CDR3 consists of 17 residues. V lost 4 bases, J lost 1 base, and 15 bases lay in between. CDR3 protein: CASSGTSRGSYNSPLHF. The CDR3 DNA follows: TGCGCCAGCAGCGGGACCTCACGGGGGTCCTATAATTCACCCCTCCACTTT.

In this sample, this clone turned up once. The CDR3 sequence: CASRGTTGVGYGYTF. CDR3 coding DNA: TGTGCCAGCAGAGGAACGACAGGGGTCGGGTATGGCTACACCTTC. The chain carries TRBV27 and TRBJ1-2; 8 bases agree with TRBD1. The germline CDR1 and CDR2 sequences are MNHEY and SMNVEV (reference sequence). The CDR3 is 15 residues long. Trimming removed 6 bases from V and 5 bases from J; junction bases left unmatched: 11.